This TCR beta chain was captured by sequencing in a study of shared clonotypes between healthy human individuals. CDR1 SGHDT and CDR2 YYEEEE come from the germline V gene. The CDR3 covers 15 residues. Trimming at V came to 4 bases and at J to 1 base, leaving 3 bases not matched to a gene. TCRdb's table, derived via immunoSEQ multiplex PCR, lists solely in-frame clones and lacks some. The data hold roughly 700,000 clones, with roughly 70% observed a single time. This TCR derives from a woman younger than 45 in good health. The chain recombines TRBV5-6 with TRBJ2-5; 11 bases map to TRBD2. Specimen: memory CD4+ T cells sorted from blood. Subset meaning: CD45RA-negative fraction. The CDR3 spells CASSAGLAGQETQYF. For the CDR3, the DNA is TGTGCCAGCAGCGCCGGACTAGCGGGCCAAGAGACCCAGTACTTC.